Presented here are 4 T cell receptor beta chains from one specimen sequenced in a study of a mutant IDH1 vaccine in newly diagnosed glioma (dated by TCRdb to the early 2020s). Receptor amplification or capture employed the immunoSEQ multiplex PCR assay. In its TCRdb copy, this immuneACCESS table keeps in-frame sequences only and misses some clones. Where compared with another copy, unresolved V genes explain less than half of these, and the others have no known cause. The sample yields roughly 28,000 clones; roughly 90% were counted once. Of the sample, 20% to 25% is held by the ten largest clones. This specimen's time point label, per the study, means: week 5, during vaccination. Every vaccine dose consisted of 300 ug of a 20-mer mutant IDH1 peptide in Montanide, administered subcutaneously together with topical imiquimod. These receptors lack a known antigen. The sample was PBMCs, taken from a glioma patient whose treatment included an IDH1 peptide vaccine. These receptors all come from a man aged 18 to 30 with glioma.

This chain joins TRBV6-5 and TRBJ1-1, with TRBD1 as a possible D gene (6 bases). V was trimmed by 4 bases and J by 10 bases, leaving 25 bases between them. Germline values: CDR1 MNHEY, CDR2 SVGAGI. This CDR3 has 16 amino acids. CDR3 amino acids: CASSSPLGRAGEGAFF. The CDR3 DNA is TGTGCCAGCAGTTCCCCCCTGGGTAGGGCAGGGGAAGGAGCTTTCTTT.

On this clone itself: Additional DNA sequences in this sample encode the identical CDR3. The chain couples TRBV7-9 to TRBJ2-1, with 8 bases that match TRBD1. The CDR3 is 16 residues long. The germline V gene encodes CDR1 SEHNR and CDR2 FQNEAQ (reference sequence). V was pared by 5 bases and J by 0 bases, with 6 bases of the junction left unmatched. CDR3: CASSPRTGSSYNEQFF. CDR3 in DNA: TGTGCCAGCAGCCCTAGGACAGGGAGCTCCTACAATGAGCAGTTCTTC.

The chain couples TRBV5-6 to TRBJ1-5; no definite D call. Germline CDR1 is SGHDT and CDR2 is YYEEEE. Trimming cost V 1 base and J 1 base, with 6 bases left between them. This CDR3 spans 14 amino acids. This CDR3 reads CASSLRGSNQPQHF. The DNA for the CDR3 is TGTGCCAGCAGCTTGCGCGGGAGCAATCAGCCCCAGCATTTT. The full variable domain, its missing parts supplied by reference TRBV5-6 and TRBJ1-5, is DAGVTQSPTHLIKTRGQQVTLRCSPKSGHDTVSWYQQALGQGPQFIFQYYEEEERQRGNFPDRFSGHQFPNYSSELNVNALLLGDSALYLCASSLRGSNQPQHFGDGTRLSIL.

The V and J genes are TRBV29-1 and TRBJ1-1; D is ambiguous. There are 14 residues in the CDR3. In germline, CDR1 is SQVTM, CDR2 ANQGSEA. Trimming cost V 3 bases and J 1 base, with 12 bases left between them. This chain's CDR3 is CSVEWRTSNTEAFF. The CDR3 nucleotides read TGCAGCGTTGAGTGGCGGACCTCGAACACTGAAGCTTTCTTT.